This TCR beta chain appears in the sequencing data of a study of blood T cell repertoires in COVID-19. Background on the study: Samples of COVID-19 (acute and convalescent) were obtained from the United States, Italy and Spain. T cells, B-cell-depleted T cells, or PBMCs supplied cDNA or gDNA.

CDR1 is SGHTA, CDR2 FQGNSA, per germline. The CDR3 is 16 residues long. Germline trimming cut 5 bases from V and 1 base from J; bases unmatched to any gene: 4. As processed by the authors: The authors estimated nucleated cell counts from reference gene primer amplification. TCRdb's copy holds only in-frame clones and misses some; the assay was immunoSEQ multiplex PCR. Clone size and V and J calls were adopted from that table, with D and trimming inferred from the DNA. The sample holds about 78,000 clones; approximately 80% are singletons and the top ten take 4.5% to 7%. This chain uses TRBV7-2 with TRBJ2-2; 10 positions match TRBD2. Material for sequencing was peripheral blood. The sequence was obtained from a man aged 60-69 years with active or convalescent COVID-19. Here the CDR3 reads CASSGLAGGNTGELFF. Written as DNA, the CDR3 is TGTGCCAGCAGCGGATTAGCGGGGGGGAACACCGGGGAGCTGTTTTTT.